Listed below are T cell receptor beta chains from one sample, sequenced in a study of cytotoxic CD8 clonotypes in ibrutinib-treated CLL. Produced via immunoSEQ multiplex PCR; TCRdb's table is partial and in-frame only. The profile shows more than 200,000 clones, about three quarters of them singletons. This material consisted of PBMCs, taken after 24 months of ibrutinib treatment. The receptors were gathered from a human donor with chronic lymphocytic leukemia. CDR3s include the opening cysteine and the closing phenylalanine or tryptophan. The D gene is left open where the match is weak. Some rows mark clone size as missing; the rest say once, few, many or name a class of expanded clone.

v_gene	j_gene	d_gene	abundance	CDR3aa	CDR3nt
TRBV28	TRBJ2-1	NA	NA	CASSLFPREKTYNEQFF	TGTGCCAGCAGTTTATTCCCCAGGGAAAAAACCTACAATGAGCAGTTCTTC
TRBV13	TRBJ2-7	TRBD1	once	CASSTDRGAYEQYF	TGTGCCAGCAGCACGGACAGGGGTGCCTACGAGCAGTACTTC
TRBV5-1	TRBJ2-7	NA	few	CASRLDSYEQYF	TGCGCCAGCAGGTTGGACAGTTACGAGCAGTACTTC
TRBV25-1	TRBJ2-5	NA	NA	CASSEGGYEEETQYF	TGTGCCAGCAGTGAAGGCGGATACGAGGAAGAGACCCAGTACTTC
TRBV19	TRBJ2-7	NA	NA	CASSIQRDTYEQYF	TGTGCCAGTAGTATACAACGGGATACCTACGAGCAGTACTTC
TRBV15	TRBJ2-5	TRBD1	NA	CATSRGGTGGETQYF	TGTGCCACCAGCAGAGGCGGGACAGGGGGGGAGACCCAGTACTTC
TRBV5-1	TRBJ1-1	TRBD1	NA	CASSRTGSDTEAFF	TGCGCCAGCAGCCGGACAGGGAGCGACACTGAAGCTTTCTTT
TRBV7-9	TRBJ2-7	NA	NA	CASSSNSGRNEQYF	TGTGCCAGCAGCTCTAACTCGGGGAGGAACGAGCAGTACTTC
TRBV9	TRBJ1-3	NA	NA	CASSVEARDLGGNTIYF	TGTGCCAGCAGCGTAGAGGCCCGGGACCTTGGGGGAAACACCATATATTTT
TRBV15	TRBJ1-4	NA	few	CATSRDLGTAELFF	TGTGCCACCAGCAGAGATCTCGGGACCGCGGAACTGTTTTTT
TRBV7-8	TRBJ2-2	TRBD1	few	CASSFVGQVGGELFF	TGTGCCAGCAGCTTCGTCGGACAGGTCGGCGGGGAGCTGTTTTTT
TRBV5-4	TRBJ2-7	NA	NA	CASSLTGRAYEQYF	TGTGCCAGCAGCTTGACAGGGAGGGCCTACGAGCAGTACTTC
TRBV28	TRBJ2-7	NA	NA	CASAPENPYEQYF	TGTGCCAGCGCCCCAGAGAACCCCTACGAGCAGTACTTC
TRBV11-2	TRBJ2-7	NA	NA	CASTVTGDSYEQYF	TGTGCCAGCACCGTGACAGGCGATTCCTACGAGCAGTACTTC
TRBV9	TRBJ2-2	NA	NA	CASSVGGNTGELFF	TGTGCCAGCAGCGTGGGCGGGAACACCGGGGAGCTGTTTTTT
TRBV6-5	TRBJ2-3	NA	NA	CASSPLDTQYF	TGTGCCAGCAGTCCATTAGATACGCAGTATTTT
TRBV28	TRBJ1-1	NA	NA	CATAVNTEAFF	TGTGCCACAGCCGTGAACACTGAAGCTTTCTTT
TRBV10-1	TRBJ2-2	NA	NA	CASSEAVPGELFF	TGCGCCAGCAGTGAAGCAGTCCCCGGGGAGCTGTTTTTT
TRBV11-2	TRBJ1-1	NA	few	CASSITGPERNTEAFF	TGTGCCAGCAGCATTACGGGCCCAGAGAGGAACACTGAAGCTTTCTTT
TRBV27	TRBJ2-7	TRBD1	NA	CASSLEGTGFHEQYF	TGTGCCAGCAGTTTAGAAGGGACAGGGTTCCACGAGCAGTACTTC
TRBV19	TRBJ2-1	NA	NA	CASSIPRGVNEQFF	TGTGCCAGTAGTATACCTAGGGGGGTGAATGAGCAGTTCTTC
TRBV5-6	TRBJ1-1	TRBD1	NA	CASSRTPGTGGTEAFF	TGTGCCAGCAGCCGGACCCCCGGGACAGGGGGGACTGAAGCTTTCTTT
TRBV12-5	TRBJ2-5	NA	NA	CASGFRGQTQYF	TGTGCTAGTGGTTTTCGAGGGCAGACCCAGTACTTC
TRBV7-6	TRBJ2-7	TRBD2	NA	CASTLGREGFEQYF	TGTGCCAGCACCCTGGGGCGGGAGGGGTTCGAGCAGTACTTC
TRBV13	TRBJ2-7	TRBD1	NA	CASSLEDRDEQYF	TGTGCCAGCAGCTTAGAGGACAGGGACGAGCAGTACTTC
TRBV28	TRBJ1-2	NA	NA	CASSLPAVGRPYGYTF	TGTGCCAGCAGTTTACCAGCGGTGGGCCGACCTTATGGCTACACCTTC
TRBV28	TRBJ2-2	NA	NA	CASSLVGLLGELFF	TGTGCCAGCAGTTTGGTGGGGCTTCTCGGGGAGCTGTTTTTT
TRBV5-1	TRBJ2-7	NA	NA	CASSLDRTGYEQYF	TGCGCCAGCAGCTTGGACCGGACGGGCTACGAGCAGTACTTC
TRBV2	TRBJ2-7	TRBD1	few	CASSEATGTSYEQYF	TGTGCCAGCAGTGAAGCGACAGGGACCTCCTACGAGCAGTACTTC
TRBV9	TRBJ2-3	NA	NA	CASSVGTWGATDTQYF	TGTGCCAGCAGCGTTGGAACCTGGGGGGCAACAGATACGCAGTATTTT
TRBV6-6	TRBJ1-2	NA	NA	CASIVFGGDGYTF	TGTGCCAGCATTGTATTCGGGGGAGATGGCTACACCTTC
TRBV11-3	TRBJ2-5	TRBD1	once	CASSLATGGQETQYF	TGTGCCAGCAGCTTAGCCACAGGGGGCCAAGAGACCCAGTACTTC
TRBV7-3	TRBJ2-7	NA	NA	CASSLTTRGEQYF	TGTGCCAGCAGCTTGACGACTCGGGGCGAGCAGTACTTC
TRBV30	TRBJ2-5	NA	NA	CAWSVILSGQTQYF	TGTGCCTGGAGTGTAATCCTCTCCGGACAGACCCAGTACTTC
TRBV18	TRBJ2-1	NA	few	CASSPSSGYEQFF	TGTGCCAGCTCACCATCTTCGGGGTACGAGCAGTTCTTC
TRBV4-3	TRBJ1-4	NA	NA	CASSQGVRGPNEKLFF	TGCGCCAGCAGCCAAGGAGTCCGGGGCCCTAATGAAAAACTGTTTTTT
TRBV28	TRBJ1-2	NA	NA	CASSLITADGYTF	TGTGCCAGCAGTTTAATTACCGCGGATGGCTACACCTTC
TRBV7-9	TRBJ2-1	NA	NA	CATTQVRQSEQFF	TGTGCCACTACCCAGGTACGACAGTCTGAGCAGTTCTTC